Detailed here is one T cell receptor beta chain. Its antigen is currently unknown. The data are from a study of cytotoxic CD8 clonotypes in ibrutinib-treated CLL. Overall study: The cohort had around 10 relapsed/refractory and approximately 15 treatment-naive patients, 17 IGHV unmutated. General study findings and limits: Clonality grew at ibrutinib response; at progression, it decreased back toward baseline. Sustained-remission patients were sampled at different times than progressing patients were.

Produced via immunoSEQ multiplex PCR; TCRdb's table is partial and in-frame only. The sample includes tens of thousands of clones, roughly three quarters of them seen just once. CDR3 length equals 15 residues. After removal of 0 bases from V and 6 bases from J, the junction contained 6 bases not matched to a gene. Looked up from germline, CDR1 is SGDLS and CDR2 is YYNGEE. This TCR was sampled from a human donor with chronic lymphocytic leukemia. This sample comprised PBMCs, obtained after 12 months of ibrutinib treatment. V gene TRBV9 combines with J gene TRBJ1-2; 9 bases map to TRBD1. CDR3 coding DNA: TGTGCCAGCAGCGTAGACAGGGGGCGCGGAGATGGCTACACCTTC. It yields the protein CASSVDRGRGDGYTF.